The clone carrying this TCR beta chain appeared a few times. Its antigen remains unknown. A J-beta primer mix and a sample-barcoded 5' primer were used in a second PCR of about 7 to 12 cycles. The authors tagged each cDNA molecule using a template-switch adaptor with 12 random nucleotides. TCRdb processed the 5' RACE reads anew with MiXCR; each CDR3 protein has one entry. The sample comprises 450,000 to 600,000 distinct CDR3 sequences, roughly a quarter of which are singletons, and approximately 3.6% rests with the top ten. This specimen belongs to a study of blood T cells in healthy people across ages. Whole-study results and caveats: Older age went with lower TCR beta diversity per million T cells, in a roughly linear way. PBMCs left unsorted prevented a conclusive naive versus antigen-experienced comparison.

The germline V and J ends were trimmed by 2 bases and 8 bases, with 4 bases remaining between them. CDR1 is MNHEY, CDR2 SMNVEV, per germline (reference sequence). This CDR3 has 12 amino acids. These data were also reused for a study on T cells of mothers and their children. Per that study: Related mother and child pairs showed slightly greater overlap (not significant) than unrelated pairs did.

The chain couples TRBV27 to TRBJ1-6; D ambiguous. The sample comprised blood. The receptor comes from a boy between 2 and 10 years old in good health. This chain's CDR3 is CASSLGHSPLHF. CDR3 nucleotide sequence: TGTGCCAGCAGTTTAGGGCATTCACCCCTCCACTTT.